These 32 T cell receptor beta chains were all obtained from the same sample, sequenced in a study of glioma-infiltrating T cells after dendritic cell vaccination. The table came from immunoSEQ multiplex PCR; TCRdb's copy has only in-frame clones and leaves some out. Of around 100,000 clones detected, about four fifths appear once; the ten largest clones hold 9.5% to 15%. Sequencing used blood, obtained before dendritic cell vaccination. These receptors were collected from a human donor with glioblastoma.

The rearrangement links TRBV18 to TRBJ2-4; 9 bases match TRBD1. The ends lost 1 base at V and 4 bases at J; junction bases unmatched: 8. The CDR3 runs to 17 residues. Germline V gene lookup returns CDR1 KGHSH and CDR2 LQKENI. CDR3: CASSPRVGQGGKNIQYF. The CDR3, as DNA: TGTGCCAGCTCACCACGTGTGGGACAGGGAGGGAAAAACATTCAGTACTTC.

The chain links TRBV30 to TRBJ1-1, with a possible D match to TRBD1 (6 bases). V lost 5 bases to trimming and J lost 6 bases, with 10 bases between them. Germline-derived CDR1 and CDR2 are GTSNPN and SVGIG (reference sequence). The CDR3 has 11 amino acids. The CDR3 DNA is TGTGCCTGGGGGGAGGGGGCTGAAGCTTTCTTT. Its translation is CAWGEGAEAFF.

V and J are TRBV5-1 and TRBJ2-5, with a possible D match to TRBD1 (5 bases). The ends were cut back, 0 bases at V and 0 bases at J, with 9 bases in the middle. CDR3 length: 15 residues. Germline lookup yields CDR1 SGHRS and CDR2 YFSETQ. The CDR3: CASSLAWGNQETQYF. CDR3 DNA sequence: TGCGCCAGCAGCTTGGCTTGGGGCAACCAAGAGACCCAGTACTTC.

CDR3 loop: CASSLERGRVEKLFF. The DNA of the CDR3 is TGTGCCAGCAGCTTGGAAAGGGGCCGGGTTGAAAAACTGTTTTTT. The gene calls are TRBV5-8 and TRBJ1-4; D is possibly TRBD1 (5 bases). Trimming stripped 0 bases from V and 7 bases from J, with 13 bases between. Germline CDR1 SGHTS, CDR2 YDEGEE. This CDR3 spans 15 amino acids.

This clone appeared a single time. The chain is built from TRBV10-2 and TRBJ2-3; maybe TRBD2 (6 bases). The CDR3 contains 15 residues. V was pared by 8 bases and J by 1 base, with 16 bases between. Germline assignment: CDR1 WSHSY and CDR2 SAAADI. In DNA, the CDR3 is TGCGCCAGCTCCTCCCGGGACTCTGGCACAGATACGCAGTATTTT. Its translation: CASSSRDSGTDTQYF.

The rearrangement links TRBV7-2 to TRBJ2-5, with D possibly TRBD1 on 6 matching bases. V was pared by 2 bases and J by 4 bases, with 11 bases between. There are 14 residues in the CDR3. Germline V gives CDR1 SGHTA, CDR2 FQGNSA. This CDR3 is CASSLTSRGETQYF. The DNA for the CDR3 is TGTGCCAGCAGCTTAACCTCCAGGGGAGAGACCCAGTACTTC. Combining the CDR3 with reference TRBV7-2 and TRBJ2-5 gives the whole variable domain GAGVSQSPSNKVTEKGKDVELRCDPISGHTALYWYRQSLGQGLEFLIYFQGNSAPDKSGLPSDRFSAERTGGSVSTLTIQRTQQEDSAVYLCASSLTSRGETQYFGPGTRLLVL.

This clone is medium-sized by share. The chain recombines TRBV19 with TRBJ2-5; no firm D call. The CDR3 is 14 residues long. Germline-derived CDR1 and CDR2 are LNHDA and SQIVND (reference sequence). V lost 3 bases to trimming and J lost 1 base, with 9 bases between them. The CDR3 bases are TGTGCCAGTAGTATTAGTACTTCCCAAGAGACCCAGTACTTC. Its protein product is CASSISTSQETQYF.

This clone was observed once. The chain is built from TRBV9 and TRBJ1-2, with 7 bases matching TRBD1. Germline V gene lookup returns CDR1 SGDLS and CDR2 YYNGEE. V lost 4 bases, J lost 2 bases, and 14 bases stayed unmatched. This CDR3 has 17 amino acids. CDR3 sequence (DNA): TGTGCCAGCAGCATTCCGGACAGGCGAATCGGGAACTATGGCTACACCTTC. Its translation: CASSIPDRRIGNYGYTF.

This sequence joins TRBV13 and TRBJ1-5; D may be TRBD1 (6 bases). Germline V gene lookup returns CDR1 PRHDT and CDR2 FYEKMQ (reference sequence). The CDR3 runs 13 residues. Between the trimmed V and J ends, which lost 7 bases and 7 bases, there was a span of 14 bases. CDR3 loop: CASTMGAWQPQHF. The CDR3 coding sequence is TGTGCCAGCACAATGGGGGCCTGGCAGCCCCAGCATTTT.

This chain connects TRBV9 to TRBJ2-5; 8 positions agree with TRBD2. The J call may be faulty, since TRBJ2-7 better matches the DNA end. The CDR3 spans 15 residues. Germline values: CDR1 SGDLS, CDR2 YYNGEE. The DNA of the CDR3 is TGTGCCAGCAGCGTAGAAGGTAGCGGGGTGTACGAGCAGTACTTC. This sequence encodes CASSVEGSGVYEQYF.

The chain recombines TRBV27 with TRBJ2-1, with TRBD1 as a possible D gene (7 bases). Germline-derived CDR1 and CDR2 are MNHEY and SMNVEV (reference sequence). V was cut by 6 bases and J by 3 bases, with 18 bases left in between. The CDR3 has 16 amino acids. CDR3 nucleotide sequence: TGTGCCAGCAGACAAGAACGACAGGGAGGCTACAATGAGCAGTTCTTC. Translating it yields CASRQERQGGYNEQFF.

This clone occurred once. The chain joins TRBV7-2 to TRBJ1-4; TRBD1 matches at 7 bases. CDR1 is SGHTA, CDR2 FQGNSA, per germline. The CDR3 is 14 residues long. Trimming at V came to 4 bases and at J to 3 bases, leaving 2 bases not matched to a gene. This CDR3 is CASSSGGSNEKLFF. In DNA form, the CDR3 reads TGTGCCAGCAGCTCAGGGGGATCTAATGAAAAACTGTTTTTT.

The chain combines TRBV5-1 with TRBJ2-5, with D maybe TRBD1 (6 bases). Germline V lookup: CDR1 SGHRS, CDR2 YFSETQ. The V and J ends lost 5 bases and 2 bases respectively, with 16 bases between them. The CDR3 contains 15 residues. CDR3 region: CASRRRTATQETQYF. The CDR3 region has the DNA TGCGCCAGCAGAAGACGGACAGCGACGCAAGAGACCCAGTACTTC.

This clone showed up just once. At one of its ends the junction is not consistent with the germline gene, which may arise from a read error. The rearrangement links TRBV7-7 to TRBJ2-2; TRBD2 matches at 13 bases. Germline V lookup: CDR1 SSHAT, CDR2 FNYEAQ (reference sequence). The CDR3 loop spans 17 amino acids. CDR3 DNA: TGTGCTAGCAGCCCGGGACTAGCGGGGTCGAACACCGGGGAGCTGTTTTTT. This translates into CASSPGLAGSNTGELFF. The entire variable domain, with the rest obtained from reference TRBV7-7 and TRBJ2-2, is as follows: GAGVSQSPRYKVTKRGQDVTLRCDPISSHATLYWYQQALGQGPEFLTYFNYEAQPDKSGLPSDRFSAERPEGSISTLTIQRTEQRDSAMYRCASSPGLAGSNTGELFFGEGSRLTVL.

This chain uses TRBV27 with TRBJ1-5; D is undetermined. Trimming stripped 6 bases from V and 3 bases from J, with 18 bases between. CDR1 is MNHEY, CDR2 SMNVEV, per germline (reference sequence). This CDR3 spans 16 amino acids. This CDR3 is CASRARIDGLNQPQHF. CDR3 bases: TGTGCCAGCAGGGCTAGGATAGACGGCCTCAATCAGCCCCAGCATTTT.

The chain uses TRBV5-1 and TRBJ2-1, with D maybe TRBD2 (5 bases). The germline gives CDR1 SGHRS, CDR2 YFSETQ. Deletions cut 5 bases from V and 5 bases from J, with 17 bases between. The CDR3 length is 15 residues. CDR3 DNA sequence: TGCGCCAGCAGGCTTGAGTCGGGGTCCCACAATGAGCAGTTCTTC. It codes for CASRLESGSHNEQFF. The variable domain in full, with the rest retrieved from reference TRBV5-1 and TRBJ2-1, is KAGVTQTPRYLIKTRGQQVTLSCSPISGHRSVSWYQQTPGQGLQFLFEYFSETQRNKGNFPGRFSGRQFSNSRSEMNVSTLELGDSALYLCASRLESGSHNEQFFGPGTRLTVL.

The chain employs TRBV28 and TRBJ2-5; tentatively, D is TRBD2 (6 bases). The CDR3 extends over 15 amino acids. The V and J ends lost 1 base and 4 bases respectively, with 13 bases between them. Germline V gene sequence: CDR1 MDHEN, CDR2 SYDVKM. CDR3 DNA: TGTGCCAGCAGTTTATTACGGCGGGGAGGAGAGACCCAGTACTTC. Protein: CASSLLRRGGETQYF.

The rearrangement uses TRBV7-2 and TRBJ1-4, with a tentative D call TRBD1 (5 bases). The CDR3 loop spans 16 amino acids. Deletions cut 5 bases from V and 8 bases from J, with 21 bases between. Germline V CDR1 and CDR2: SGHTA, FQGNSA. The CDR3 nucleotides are TGTGCCAGCAGCGAAAACGATGACAGATTTTTCGAAAAACTGTTTTTT. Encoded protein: CASSENDDRFFEKLFF.

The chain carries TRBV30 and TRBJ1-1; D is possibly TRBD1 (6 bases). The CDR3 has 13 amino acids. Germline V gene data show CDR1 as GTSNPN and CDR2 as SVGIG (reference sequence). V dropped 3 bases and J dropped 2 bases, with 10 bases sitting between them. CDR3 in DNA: TGTGCCTGGAGACGGACAGCAAACACTGAAGCTTTCTTT. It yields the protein CAWRRTANTEAFF.

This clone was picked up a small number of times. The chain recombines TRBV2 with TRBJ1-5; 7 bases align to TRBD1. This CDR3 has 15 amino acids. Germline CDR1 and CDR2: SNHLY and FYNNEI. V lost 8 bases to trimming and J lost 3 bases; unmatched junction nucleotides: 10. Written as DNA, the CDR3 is TGTGCCAGCCAGAGGGTAACAGGGGACAATCAGCCCCAGCATTTT. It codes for CASQRVTGDNQPQHF.

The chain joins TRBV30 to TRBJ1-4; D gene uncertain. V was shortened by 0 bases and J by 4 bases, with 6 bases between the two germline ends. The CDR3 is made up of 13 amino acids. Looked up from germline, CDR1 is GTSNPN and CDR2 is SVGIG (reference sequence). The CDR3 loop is CAWSVLVNEKLFF. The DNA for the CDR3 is TGTGCCTGGAGTGTACTGGTTAATGAAAAACTGTTTTTT.

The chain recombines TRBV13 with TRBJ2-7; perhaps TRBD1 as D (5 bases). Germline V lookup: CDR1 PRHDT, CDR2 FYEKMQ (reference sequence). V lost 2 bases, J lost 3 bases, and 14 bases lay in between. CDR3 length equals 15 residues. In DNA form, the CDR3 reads TGTGCCAGCAGCTTAAACAGGCTAAACCGCTACGAGCAGTACTTC. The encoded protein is CASSLNRLNRYEQYF.

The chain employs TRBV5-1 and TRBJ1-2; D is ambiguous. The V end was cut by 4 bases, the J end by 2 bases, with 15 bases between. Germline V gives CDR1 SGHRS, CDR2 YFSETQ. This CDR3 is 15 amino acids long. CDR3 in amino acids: CASSPEGTRNYGYTF. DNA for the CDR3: TGCGCCAGCAGCCCGGAGGGCACGAGAAACTATGGCTACACCTTC. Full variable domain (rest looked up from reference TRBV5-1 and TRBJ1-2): KAGVTQTPRYLIKTRGQQVTLSCSPISGHRSVSWYQQTPGQGLQFLFEYFSETQRNKGNFPGRFSGRQFSNSRSEMNVSTLELGDSALYLCASSPEGTRNYGYTFGSGTRLTVV.

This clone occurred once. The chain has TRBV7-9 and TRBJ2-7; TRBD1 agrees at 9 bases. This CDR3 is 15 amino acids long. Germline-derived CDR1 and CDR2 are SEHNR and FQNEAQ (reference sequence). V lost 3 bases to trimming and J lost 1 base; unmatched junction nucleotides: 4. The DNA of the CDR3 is TGTGCCAGCAGCTTCCTACAGGGGGCATCCTACGAGCAGTACTTC. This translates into CASSFLQGASYEQYF.

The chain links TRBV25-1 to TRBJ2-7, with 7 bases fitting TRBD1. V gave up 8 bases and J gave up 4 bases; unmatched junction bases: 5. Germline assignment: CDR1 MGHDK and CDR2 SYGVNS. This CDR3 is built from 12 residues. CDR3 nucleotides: TGTGCCAGCGGTGGGACAGTTTACGAGCAGTACTTC. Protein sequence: CASGGTVYEQYF.

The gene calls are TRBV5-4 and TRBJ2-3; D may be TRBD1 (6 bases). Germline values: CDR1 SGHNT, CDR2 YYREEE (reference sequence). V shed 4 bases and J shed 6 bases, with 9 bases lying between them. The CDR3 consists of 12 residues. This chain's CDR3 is CASSQGLDTQYF. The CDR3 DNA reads TGTGCCAGCAGCCAGGGGTTGGATACGCAGTATTTT.

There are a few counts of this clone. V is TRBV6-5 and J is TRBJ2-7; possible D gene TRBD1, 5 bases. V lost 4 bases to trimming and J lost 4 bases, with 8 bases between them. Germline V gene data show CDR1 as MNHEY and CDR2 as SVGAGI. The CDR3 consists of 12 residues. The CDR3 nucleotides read TGTGCCAGCAGTTCTGACAGTTACGAGCAGTACTTC. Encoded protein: CASSSDSYEQYF.

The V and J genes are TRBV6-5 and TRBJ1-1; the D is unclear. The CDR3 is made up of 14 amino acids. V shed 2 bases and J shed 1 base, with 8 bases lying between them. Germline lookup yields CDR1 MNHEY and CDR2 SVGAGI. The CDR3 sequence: CASSYAEQNTEAFF. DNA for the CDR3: TGTGCCAGCAGTTACGCCGAACAGAACACTGAAGCTTTCTTT.

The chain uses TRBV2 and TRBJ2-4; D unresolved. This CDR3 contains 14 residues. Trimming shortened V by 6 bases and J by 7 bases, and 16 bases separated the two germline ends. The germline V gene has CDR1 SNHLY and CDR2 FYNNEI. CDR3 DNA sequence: TGTGCCAGCAGCCCGAATCGGAGAGGCAACATTCAGTACTTC. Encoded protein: CASSPNRRGNIQYF.

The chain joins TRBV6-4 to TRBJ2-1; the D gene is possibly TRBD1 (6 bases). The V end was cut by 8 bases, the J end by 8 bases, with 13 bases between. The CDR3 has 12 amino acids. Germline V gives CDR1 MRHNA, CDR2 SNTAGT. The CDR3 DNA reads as TGTGCCAGCGAACAGGGTATGGATGAGCAGTTCTTC. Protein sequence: CASEQGMDEQFF.

The CDR3 nucleotides read TGTGCCATCAGGGACTTATCCCAAGAGACCCAGTACTTC. It is translated as CAIRDLSQETQYF. The gene calls are TRBV10-3 and TRBJ2-5; maybe TRBD2 (5 bases). The CDR3 contains 13 residues. Trimming removed 6 bases from V and 1 base from J, with 9 bases in between. Germline loops: CDR1 ENHRY, CDR2 SYGVKD.

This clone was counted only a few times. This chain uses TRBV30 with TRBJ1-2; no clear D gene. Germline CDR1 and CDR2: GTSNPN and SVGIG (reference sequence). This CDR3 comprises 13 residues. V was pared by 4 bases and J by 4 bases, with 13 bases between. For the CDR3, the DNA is TGTGCCTGGACAGCCCTCGAGGGCTATGGCTACACCTTC. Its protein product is CAWTALEGYGYTF.